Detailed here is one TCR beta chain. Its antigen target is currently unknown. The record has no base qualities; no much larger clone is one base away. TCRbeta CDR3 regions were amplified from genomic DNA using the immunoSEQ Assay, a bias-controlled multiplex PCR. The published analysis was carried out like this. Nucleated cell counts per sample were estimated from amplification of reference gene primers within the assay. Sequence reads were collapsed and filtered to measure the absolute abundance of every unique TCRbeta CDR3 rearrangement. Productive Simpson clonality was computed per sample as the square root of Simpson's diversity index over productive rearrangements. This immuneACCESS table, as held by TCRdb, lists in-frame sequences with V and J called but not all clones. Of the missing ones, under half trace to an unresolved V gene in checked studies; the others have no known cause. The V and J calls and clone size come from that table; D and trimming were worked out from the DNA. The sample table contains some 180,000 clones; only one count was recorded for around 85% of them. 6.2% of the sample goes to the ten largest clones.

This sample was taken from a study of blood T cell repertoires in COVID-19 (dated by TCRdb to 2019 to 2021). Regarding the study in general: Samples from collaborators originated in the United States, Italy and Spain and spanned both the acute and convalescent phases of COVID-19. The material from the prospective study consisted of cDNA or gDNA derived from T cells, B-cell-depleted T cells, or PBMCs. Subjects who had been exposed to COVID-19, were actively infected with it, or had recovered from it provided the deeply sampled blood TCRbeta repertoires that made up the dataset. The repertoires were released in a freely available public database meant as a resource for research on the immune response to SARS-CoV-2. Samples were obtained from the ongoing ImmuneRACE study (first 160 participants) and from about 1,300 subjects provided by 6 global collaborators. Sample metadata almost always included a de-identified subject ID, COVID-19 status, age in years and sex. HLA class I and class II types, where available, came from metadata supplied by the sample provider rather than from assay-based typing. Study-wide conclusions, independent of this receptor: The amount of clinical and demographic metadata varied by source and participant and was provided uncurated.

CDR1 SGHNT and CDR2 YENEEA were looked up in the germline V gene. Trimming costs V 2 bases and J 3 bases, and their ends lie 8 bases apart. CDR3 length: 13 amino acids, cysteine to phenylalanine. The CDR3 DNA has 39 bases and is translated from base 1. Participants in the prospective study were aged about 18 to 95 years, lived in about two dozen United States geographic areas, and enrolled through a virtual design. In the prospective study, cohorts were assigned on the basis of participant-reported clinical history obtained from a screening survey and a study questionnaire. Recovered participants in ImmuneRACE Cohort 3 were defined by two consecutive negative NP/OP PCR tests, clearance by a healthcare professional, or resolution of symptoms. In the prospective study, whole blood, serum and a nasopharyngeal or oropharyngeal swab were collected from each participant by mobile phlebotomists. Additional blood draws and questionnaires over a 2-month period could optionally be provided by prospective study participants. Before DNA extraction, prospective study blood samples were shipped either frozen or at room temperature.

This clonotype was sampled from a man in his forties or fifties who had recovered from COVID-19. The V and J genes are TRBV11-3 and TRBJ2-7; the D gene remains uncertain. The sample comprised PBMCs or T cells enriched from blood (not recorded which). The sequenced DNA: TGTGCCAGCAGCTTAAATTCGTTCTACGAGCAGTACTTC. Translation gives CASSLNSFYEQYF.